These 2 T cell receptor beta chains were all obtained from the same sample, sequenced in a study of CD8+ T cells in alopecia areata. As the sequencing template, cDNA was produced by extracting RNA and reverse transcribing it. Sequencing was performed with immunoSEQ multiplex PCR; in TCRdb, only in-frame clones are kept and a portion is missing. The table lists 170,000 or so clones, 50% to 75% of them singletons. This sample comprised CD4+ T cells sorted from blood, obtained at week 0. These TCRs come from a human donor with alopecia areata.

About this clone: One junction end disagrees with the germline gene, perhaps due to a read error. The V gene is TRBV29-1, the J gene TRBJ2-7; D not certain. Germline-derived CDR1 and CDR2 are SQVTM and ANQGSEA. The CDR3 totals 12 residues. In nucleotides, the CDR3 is TGCAGCGTTGTCAGATCCTCCGACGAGCAGTACTTC. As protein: CSVVRSSDEQYF.

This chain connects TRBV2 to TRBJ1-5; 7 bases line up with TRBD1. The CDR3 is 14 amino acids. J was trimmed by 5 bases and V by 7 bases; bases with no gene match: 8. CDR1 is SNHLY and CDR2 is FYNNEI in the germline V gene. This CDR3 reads CASTRQGEYQPQHF. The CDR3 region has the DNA TGTGCCAGCACTCGACAGGGAGAGTATCAGCCCCAGCATTTT.